Included here is one T cell receptor (beta chain) sequence, with context. Method: immunoSEQ multiplex PCR; TCRdb's copy keeps in-frame clones and lacks some. The sample lists around 470,000 clones, roughly 87% occurring once. This record comes from a study of blood T cell repertoires in COVID-19. Germline V gives CDR1 MNHEY, CDR2 SMNVEV (reference sequence). Trimming cost V 5 bases and J 3 bases; bases outside gene matches: 8. The CDR3 spans 15 residues. The V gene is TRBV27, the J gene TRBJ2-7; 9 nucleotides align to TRBD1. This TCR came from a man between 18 and 35 years old with COVID-19, enrolled during active disease. Sequencing was done on a sample of peripheral blood. The CDR3 is CASSGTGQGDYEQYF. The CDR3 DNA is TGTGCCAGCAGTGGAACGGGACAGGGTGACTACGAGCAGTACTTC.